These 15 T cell receptor beta chains originate from one sample sequenced in a study of beta chain features in type 1 diabetes. Findings and limits, study-wide: Across all four CD4+ subsets, people with type 1 diabetes showed modestly shorter TCRB CDR3s.

Investigators reverse transcribed all isolated RNA, so they sequenced expressed TCRB transcripts. Some clones are missing from TCRdb's copy, which holds only in-frame ones; the method was immunoSEQ multiplex PCR. In the table there are about 28,000 clones, less than 75% of which are singletons. Antigen specificity for these receptors is unknown. The sequencing sample was made of Tregs from blood. All receptors come from a woman aged 25-40 years with type 1 diabetes.

This sequence joins TRBV18 and TRBJ1-5, with 9 bases fitting TRBD1. The V segment lost 4 bases and the J segment 5 bases; nucleotides outside the gene matches: 6. The CDR3 loop spans 15 amino acids. Germline V gene sequence: CDR1 KGHSH, CDR2 LQKENI. CDR3 nucleotide sequence: TGTGCCAGCTCACAAATGGGACAGGGACATCAGCCCCAGCATTTT. This gives the protein CASSQMGQGHQPQHF.

This clone was seen once. It is unclear where the CDR3 begins or ends on the DNA, so no DNA is shown, and the CDR3 is as TCRdb lists it. The chain recombines TRBV19 with TRBJ1-1; TRBD1, as called in the table, went unchecked against the DNA. The CDR3 is 17 residues long, counting both termini. Germline assignment: CDR1 LNHDA and CDR2 SQIVND (reference sequence). The CDR3 sequence: CASSIRARGFGWTEAFF.

CDR3 amino acids: CASSHPTSGRSYNEQFF. CDR3 bases: TGCGCCAGCAGCCATCCGACTAGCGGGAGGTCCTACAATGAGCAGTTCTTC. The gene calls are TRBV4-1 and TRBJ2-1; 13 bases are shared with TRBD2. With V trimmed by 3 bases and J by 1 base, 3 bases remained unmatched. The CDR3 length is 17 residues. Germline V CDR1 and CDR2: MGHRA, YSYEKL.

The V and J genes are TRBV29-1 and TRBJ2-3; possible D gene TRBD1, 5 bases. The germline gives CDR1 SQVTM, CDR2 ANQGSEA. V was pared by 3 bases and J by 2 bases, with 6 bases between. There are 12 residues in the CDR3. CDR3 amino acids: CSVDGHTDTQYF. For the CDR3, the DNA is TGCAGCGTTGATGGACACACAGATACGCAGTATTTT.

This chain connects TRBV19 to TRBJ1-2, with a tentative D call TRBD1 (6 bases). Germline V gene sequence: CDR1 LNHDA, CDR2 SQIVND (reference sequence). Trimming took off 0 bases at V and 7 bases at J, with 15 bases between the two ends. The CDR3 is made up of 15 amino acids. CDR3 DNA: TGTGCCAGTAGTATAGATCTGAGACAGGCTTTTGGCTACACCTTC. This sequence encodes CASSIDLRQAFGYTF.

The V call is TRBV30, the J call TRBJ1-6; no clear D gene. From germline, CDR1 is GTSNPN and CDR2 SVGIG (reference sequence). The CDR3 extends over 13 amino acids. Trimming removed 3 bases at V and 9 bases at J, with 12 bases between. The CDR3 region is CAWSGSPGSPLHF. CDR3 in DNA: TGTGCCTGGAGCGGGTCGCCGGGTTCACCCCTCCACTTT.

The gene calls are TRBV11-3 and TRBJ2-2; TRBD2 matches 7 bases. The germline CDR1 and CDR2 sequences are SGHNT and YENEEA. This CDR3 has 14 residues. Germline trimming cut 3 bases from V and 5 bases from J; bases unmatched to any gene: 3. The DNA of the CDR3 is TGTGCCAGCAGCTTTCCCGGGAGGACCGGGGAGCTGTTTTTT. It translates to CASSFPGRTGELFF.

V and J are TRBV7-9 and TRBJ1-6, with D unclear. Trimming pared 3 bases from V and 9 bases from J, leaving 18 bases between. Germline lookup yields CDR1 SEHNR and CDR2 FQNEAQ (reference sequence). The CDR3 length is 16 residues. CDR3 region: CASSFGRGAWVSPLHF. The DNA for the CDR3 is TGTGCCAGCAGCTTTGGGCGGGGTGCCTGGGTTTCACCCCTCCACTTT.

The rearrangement joins TRBV25-1 to TRBJ1-4; TRBD1 matches at 9 bases. Germline V lookup: CDR1 MGHDK, CDR2 SYGVNS. V shed 5 bases and J 4 bases; nucleotides not matched to a gene: 8. The CDR3 totals 16 residues. The CDR3 coding sequence is TGTGCCAGCAGTCTCGGACAGGGGCTTTTTAATGAAAAACTGTTTTTT. Protein product: CASSLGQGLFNEKLFF.

The chain links TRBV5-4 to TRBJ1-1; D is uncertain. CDR1 is SGHNT and CDR2 is YYREEE in the germline V gene (reference sequence). This CDR3 is 14 amino acids long. V dropped 0 bases and J dropped 3 bases, with 9 bases sitting between them. CDR3 in amino acids: CASSLDEVDTEAFF. The CDR3 nucleotides read TGTGCCAGCAGCTTGGATGAGGTTGACACTGAAGCTTTCTTT.

The V gene is TRBV10-1, the J gene TRBJ2-3; 7 positions match TRBD1. CDR1 and CDR2 from the germline V gene are WNHNN and SYGVQD (reference sequence). CDR3 length: 14 residues. The trim removed 4 bases at V and 0 bases at J, leaving 1 base unmatched. CDR3 residues: CASSAGQSTDTQYF. Here the CDR3 DNA reads TGCGCCAGCAGTGCGGGACAGAGCACAGATACGCAGTATTTT.

This clone has only a few counts. V is TRBV11-2 and J is TRBJ1-1; TRBD1 matches 10 bases. CDR3 length: 14 amino acids. V dropped 6 bases and J dropped 4; count of bases not matched to a gene: 5. Per germline, CDR1 SGHAT and CDR2 FQNNGV. CDR3 in amino acids: CASSRQGAVTEAFF. The DNA of the CDR3 is TGTGCCAGCAGTCGACAGGGGGCGGTCACTGAAGCTTTCTTT.

The V call is TRBV2, the J call TRBJ2-3, with D possibly matching TRBD2 (6 bases). The V and J ends lost 4 bases and 6 bases respectively, with 14 bases between them. The CDR3 length is 14 residues. The germline V gene has CDR1 SNHLY and CDR2 FYNNEI. CDR3 DNA: TGTGCCAGCAGTGGTCTAGCGACGGGGGATACGCAGTATTTT. Its translation: CASSGLATGDTQYF.

This chain links TRBV11-2 with TRBJ1-1; D possibly corresponds to TRBD1 (5 bases). The germline CDR1 and CDR2 sequences are SGHAT and FQNNGV. V lost 5 bases, J lost 5 bases, and 12 bases lay in between. The CDR3 is 13 residues long. Here the CDR3 reads CASSAQGGTEAFF. In DNA form, the CDR3 reads TGTGCCAGCAGCGCTCAGGGCGGAACTGAAGCTTTCTTT.

This chain joins TRBV7-2 and TRBJ1-1, with D possibly TRBD1 on 5 matching bases. The CDR3 loop spans 13 amino acids. V lost 5 bases and J lost 1, with 8 bases in between. The germline V gene encodes CDR1 SGHTA and CDR2 FQGNSA. CDR3: CASSKQGNTEAFF. The CDR3 nucleotides are TGTGCCAGCAGCAAGCAGGGGAACACTGAAGCTTTCTTT.